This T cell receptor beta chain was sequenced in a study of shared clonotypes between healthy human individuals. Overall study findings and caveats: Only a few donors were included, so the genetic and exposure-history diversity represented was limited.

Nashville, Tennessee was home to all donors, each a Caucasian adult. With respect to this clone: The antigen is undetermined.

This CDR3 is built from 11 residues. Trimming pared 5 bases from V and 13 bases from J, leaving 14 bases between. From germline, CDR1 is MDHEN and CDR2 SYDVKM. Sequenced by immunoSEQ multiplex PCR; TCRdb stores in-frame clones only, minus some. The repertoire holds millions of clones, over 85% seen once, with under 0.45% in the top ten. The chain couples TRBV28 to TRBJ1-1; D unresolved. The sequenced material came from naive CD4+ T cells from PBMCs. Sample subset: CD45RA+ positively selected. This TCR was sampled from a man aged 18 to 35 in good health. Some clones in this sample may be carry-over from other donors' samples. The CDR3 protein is CASSKNEIGFF. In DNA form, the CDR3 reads TGTGCCAGCAGTAAGAATGAGATCGGTTTCTTT.